Included here is one T cell receptor beta chain sequence, with context. Assay: immunoSEQ multiplex PCR; the TCRdb copy retains only in-frame clones and omits some. This sample yields 130,000 or so clones, of which around 92% are seen a single time; about 1.9% belongs to the top ten. These data are taken from a study of control samples from healthy donors and cancer patients. The length of the CDR3 is 14 residues. V lost 2 bases and J lost 2, with 7 bases in between. The germline gives CDR1 KGHSH, CDR2 LQKENI. The sequence was collected from a woman aged 45-60 years in good health. The sample was blood. The rearrangement uses TRBV18 and TRBJ1-3, with D possibly matching TRBD1 (6 bases). The CDR3 DNA follows: TGTGCCAGCTCACCAAGGACAGCTGGAAACACCATATATTTT. Encoded protein: CASSPRTAGNTIYF.